The source of this T cell receptor (beta chain) is a study of blood T cells in healthy people across ages. General study points: The study found TCR beta diversity correlated strongly with naive T cell percentage.

Then a second PCR, running about 6 to 11 cycles, was carried out with a sample-barcoded 5' primer and a J-beta primer mix. TCRdb re-derived calls from the 5' RACE reads in MiXCR, one entry per CDR3 protein. The sample records 700,000 to 900,000 distinct CDR3 sequences, about 53% being singletons. As for this clonotype: The antigen is not known.

PBMCs, at least 6 million per sample, were isolated. The total RNA that was extracted per sample amounted to at least 6 micrograms. Trimming removed 4 bases at V and 7 bases at J, with 7 bases between. The CDR3 extends over 12 amino acids. The sequence was collected from an elderly man in good health. This chain links TRBV12-3 or TRBV12-4 with TRBJ1-4; D not certain. Input material: blood. This CDR3 reads CASSSRSEKLFF. The CDR3 region has the DNA TGTGCCAGCAGTTCCAGGAGTGAAAAACTGTTTTTT.